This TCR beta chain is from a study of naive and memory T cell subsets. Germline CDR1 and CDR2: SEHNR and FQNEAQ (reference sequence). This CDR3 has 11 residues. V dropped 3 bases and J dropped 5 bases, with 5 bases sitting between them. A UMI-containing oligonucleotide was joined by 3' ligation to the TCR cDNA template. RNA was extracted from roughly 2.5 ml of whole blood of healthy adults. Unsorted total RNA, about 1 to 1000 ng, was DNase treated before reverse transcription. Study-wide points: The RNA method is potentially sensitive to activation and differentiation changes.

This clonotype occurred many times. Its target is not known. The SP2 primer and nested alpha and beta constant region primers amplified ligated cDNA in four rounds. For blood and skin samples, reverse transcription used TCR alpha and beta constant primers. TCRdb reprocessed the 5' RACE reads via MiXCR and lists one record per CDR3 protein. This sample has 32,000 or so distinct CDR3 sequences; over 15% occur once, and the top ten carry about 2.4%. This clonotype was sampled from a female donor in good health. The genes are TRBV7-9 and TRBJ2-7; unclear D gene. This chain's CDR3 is CASSFNHEQYF. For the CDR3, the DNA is TGTGCCAGCAGCTTTAACCACGAGCAGTACTTC.